Each of the 17 T cell receptor beta chains below was sequenced from the same sample in a study of CD4 T cells in relation to SARS-CoV-2 and coronaviruses. Before the COVID-19 pandemic, during about 2011-2019, CD4+ T cells were taken from unexposed donors. The cells were cultured for 10 days before CD4+ T cells were isolated. These receptors' targets are unknown. Clones were read by immunoSEQ multiplex PCR, and TCRdb kept only the in-frame ones, dropping some. The data show tens of thousands of clones, with 65% to 70% seen just once and under 20% held by the top ten. Sequenced input: CD4+ T cells from PBMCs, cultured in vitro. The origin of the receptors is a human donor in good health.

The chain carries TRBV6-4 and TRBJ2-3, with D possibly called TRBD1 or TRBD2 (5 bases each). This CDR3 spans 14 amino acids. Germline V gives CDR1 MRHNA, CDR2 SNTAGT. V dropped 6 bases and J dropped 7 bases, with 17 bases sitting between them. CDR3 coding DNA: TGTGCCAGCAGACCGGGACCCGCCACGAATACGCAGTATTTT. Protein sequence: CASRPGPATNTQYF.

This clone was detected a few times. The rearrangement links TRBV4-1 to TRBJ1-2, with 7 bases fitting TRBD1. Germline CDR1 and CDR2: MGHRA and YSYEKL. The CDR3 contains 15 residues. V was clipped by 1 base and J by 6 bases; unmatched bases: 8. CDR3 region: CASSQVPTGRDGYTF. Written as DNA, the CDR3 is TGCGCCAGCAGCCAAGTACCGACAGGGAGGGATGGCTACACCTTC.

The chain couples TRBV4-2 to TRBJ1-1; the D gene is possibly TRBD1 (6 bases). CDR1 and CDR2 from the germline V gene are LGHNA and YNFKEQ. Trimming removed 4 bases from V and 5 bases from J, with 17 bases in between. This CDR3 comprises 15 residues. The CDR3 sequence is CASSLGGGTWTEAFF. The CDR3 region has the DNA TGTGCCAGCAGCCTTGGAGGGGGTACCTGGACTGAAGCTTTCTTT.

This clone turned up a few times. The rearrangement links TRBV4-3 to TRBJ1-6; D is uncertain. This CDR3 spans 13 amino acids. Germline V CDR1 and CDR2: LGHNA, YSLEER. V lost 4 bases to trimming and J lost 7 bases, with 8 bases between them. The CDR3 DNA reads as TGCGCCAGCAGCCGAGTAAAGAATTCACCCCTCCACTTT. Translated, it gives CASSRVKNSPLHF.

This chain links TRBV5-1 with TRBJ2-3; the match to TRBD2 covers 7 bases. V was pared by 7 bases and J by 6 bases, with 2 bases of the junction left unmatched. The CDR3 extends over 11 amino acids. Germline CDR1 SGHRS, CDR2 YFSETQ. The CDR3 bases are TGCGCCAGCTTGGGGGGGGATACGCAGTATTTT. This codes for CASLGGDTQYF.

The genes are TRBV19 and TRBJ2-1; maybe TRBD1 (5 bases). The V and J ends lost 10 bases and 6 bases respectively, with 16 bases between them. This CDR3 has 13 amino acids. Germline CDR1 LNHDA, CDR2 SQIVND (reference sequence). The CDR3 loop is CAIDSQLGNEQFF. In nucleotides, the CDR3 is TGTGCCATTGACAGTCAACTGGGCAATGAGCAGTTCTTC.

The rearrangement links TRBV30 to TRBJ2-1; D may be TRBD1 (6 bases). The germline V gene encodes CDR1 GTSNPN and CDR2 SVGIG (reference sequence). This CDR3 is 14 amino acids long. V was cut by 0 bases and J by 4 bases, with 10 bases left in between. The CDR3 DNA follows: TGTGCCTGGAGTGTCCGACAGGCATACAATGAGCAGTTCTTC. Translating it yields CAWSVRQAYNEQFF.

The chain carries TRBV12-3 or TRBV12-4 and TRBJ1-1; D is uncertain. CDR3 size: 13 residues. Trimming shortened V by 8 bases and J by 1 base, and 11 bases separated the two germline ends. The DNA of the CDR3 is TGTGCCAGCGGGTTTGACGCGAACACTGAAGCTTTCTTT. Translating gives CASGFDANTEAFF.

This clone is judged large (0.1 to 1%). The V gene is TRBV7-8, the J gene TRBJ2-7, with D possibly being TRBD1 or TRBD2 (5 bases each). This CDR3 region has 14 residues. Germline V gene data show CDR1 as SGHVS and CDR2 as FQNEAQ. V gave up 5 bases and J gave up 0 bases, with 11 bases separating them. CDR3: CASSTRDGSYEQYF. CDR3 sequence (DNA): TGTGCCAGCAGCACCCGGGACGGCTCCTACGAGCAGTACTTC. The full variable domain, rest sourced from reference TRBV7-8 and TRBJ2-7, is GAGVSQSPRYKVAKRGQDVALRCDPISGHVSLFWYQQALGQGPEFLTYFQNEAQLDKSGLPSDRFFAERPEGSVSTLKIQRTQQEDSAVYLCASSTRDGSYEQYFGPGTRLTVT.

The gene calls are TRBV19 and TRBJ1-2, with a tentative D call TRBD1 (5 bases). The CDR3 runs to 17 residues. The germline V gene has CDR1 LNHDA and CDR2 SQIVND (reference sequence). V was trimmed by 0 bases and J by 4 bases, leaving 18 bases between them. The CDR3 sequence: CASSIDPAGAWGYGYTF. Here the CDR3 DNA reads TGTGCCAGTAGTATAGACCCGGCCGGGGCGTGGGGCTATGGCTACACCTTC.

The gene calls are TRBV6-5 and TRBJ1-6; D gene uncertain. Looked up from germline, CDR1 is MNHEY and CDR2 is SVGAGI. CDR3 length: 15 residues. Trimming removed 6 bases at V and 7 bases at J, with 16 bases between. The CDR3 nucleotides are TGTGCCAGCAGCCTCCTGGAGAGCTCGAATTCACCCCTCCACTTT. It codes for CASSLLESSNSPLHF.

J is TRBJ2-7 and V is TRBV19; 10 nucleotides match TRBD2. V shed 3 bases and J 7 bases; nucleotides not matched to a gene: 12. This CDR3 has 16 residues. Germline V gene data show CDR1 as LNHDA and CDR2 as SQIVND (reference sequence). CDR3 region: CASSISAGGNLREQYF. In DNA, the CDR3 is TGTGCCAGTAGTATCTCAGCGGGAGGGAACCTACGGGAGCAGTACTTC.

The CDR3: CASSDFPNYGYTF. The CDR3 nucleotides are TGTGCCAGCAGTGATTTTCCTAACTATGGCTACACCTTC. The V gene is TRBV2, the J gene TRBJ1-2; D is unclear. V shed 3 bases and J shed 0 bases, with 5 bases lying between them. The CDR3 is 13 residues long. Per germline, CDR1 SNHLY and CDR2 FYNNEI.

In this sample, this clone turned up a few times. This sequence joins TRBV5-1 and TRBJ1-2; 7 nucleotides align to TRBD1. This CDR3 has 14 residues. J was trimmed by 3 bases and V by 4 bases; bases with no gene match: 6. Germline V gives CDR1 SGHRS, CDR2 YFSETQ. The CDR3 sequence is CASSTSTGDYGYTF. DNA for the CDR3: TGCGCCAGCAGCACAAGTACAGGGGACTATGGCTACACCTTC.

The chain links TRBV19 to TRBJ2-3, with D perhaps TRBD1 or TRBD2 (5 bases each). V lost 1 base, J lost 9 bases, and 11 bases lay in between. Germline-derived CDR1 and CDR2 are LNHDA and SQIVND (reference sequence). The CDR3 covers 13 residues. In DNA, the CDR3 is TGTGCCAGTAGTATAGGCCCGGGGCAGACGCAGTATTTT. The encoded protein is CASSIGPGQTQYF.

The DNA of the CDR3 is TGTGCCAGCAGCTTAGGTCAGGGGGGATATCAGCCCCAGCATTTT. This gives the protein CASSLGQGGYQPQHF. The chain combines TRBV7-2 with TRBJ1-5, with 7 bases lining up with TRBD1. Germline V lookup: CDR1 SGHTA, CDR2 FQGNSA. With V trimmed by 1 base and J by 5 bases, 5 bases remained unmatched. This CDR3 contains 15 residues.

This chain joins TRBV6-5 and TRBJ1-1, with D perhaps TRBD1 (5 bases). Per germline, CDR1 MNHEY and CDR2 SVGAGI. This CDR3 has 14 amino acids. Trimming removed 2 bases at V and 1 base at J, with 8 bases between. The CDR3 coding sequence is TGTGCCAGCAGTTACGTTAGGGGGAACACTGAAGCTTTCTTT. Its translation: CASSYVRGNTEAFF.